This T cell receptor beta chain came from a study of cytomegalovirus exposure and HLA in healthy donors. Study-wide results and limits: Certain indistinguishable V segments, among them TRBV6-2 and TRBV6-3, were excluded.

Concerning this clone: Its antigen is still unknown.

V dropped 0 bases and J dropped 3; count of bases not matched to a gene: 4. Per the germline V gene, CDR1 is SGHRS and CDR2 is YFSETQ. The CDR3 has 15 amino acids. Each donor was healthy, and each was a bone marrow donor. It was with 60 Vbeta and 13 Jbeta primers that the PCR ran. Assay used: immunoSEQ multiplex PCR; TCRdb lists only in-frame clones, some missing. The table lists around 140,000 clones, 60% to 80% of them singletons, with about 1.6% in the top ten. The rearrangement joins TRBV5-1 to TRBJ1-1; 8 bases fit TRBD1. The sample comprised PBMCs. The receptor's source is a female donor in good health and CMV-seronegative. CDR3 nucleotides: TGCGCCAGCAGCTTGGACAGGGGGGGATACACTGAAGCTTTCTTT. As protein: CASSLDRGGYTEAFF.